A single sample gave rise to the 22 T cell receptor beta chains below, sequenced in a study of blood T cells in healthy people across ages. Primed by a sample-barcoded 5' primer and a J-beta primer mix, a second PCR proceeded for roughly 7 to 12 cycles. TCRdb re-called the 5' RACE reads through MiXCR, storing one row per CDR3 protein. The sample has under 850,000 distinct CDR3 sequences; 30% to 45% are singletons. What was sequenced was blood. These receptors originate from a young man in good health.

A remark on this clonotype: This sequence may be a read error, since a much larger clone differs from it by one base. The V gene is TRBV20-1, the J gene TRBJ2-3; D gene ambiguous. TRBJ1-5 matches the DNA end more closely, so the J call is doubtful. CDR1 and CDR2 (germline): DFQATT, SNEGSKA (reference sequence). The CDR3 loop spans 12 amino acids. The CDR3 DNA reads TGCAGCGCCGAGCAGCTCACAGATACGCAGCATTTT. It yields the protein CSAEQLTDTQHF.

The sample holds a few counts of this clonotype. V usage is TRBV7-2 and J usage is TRBJ2-1, with D perhaps TRBD1 or TRBD2 (5 bases each). Germline V gene data show CDR1 as SGHTA and CDR2 as FQGNSA. Trimming removed 4 bases at V and 4 bases at J, with 14 bases between. CDR3 length: 15 residues. The CDR3 region has the DNA TGTGCCAGCAGCTCCGGGGTGGGGGAGTACAATGAGCAGTTCTTC. Translating it yields CASSSGVGEYNEQFF.

The genes are TRBV4-2 and TRBJ2-2; 11 bases agree with TRBD2. The CDR3 totals 18 residues. J was trimmed by 3 bases and V by 0 bases; bases with no gene match: 6. Per the germline V gene, CDR1 is LGHNA and CDR2 is YNFKEQ. This CDR3 reads CASSQDIAGGPDTGELFF. CDR3 bases: TGTGCCAGCAGCCAAGATATAGCGGGGGGGCCCGACACCGGGGAGCTGTTTTTT.

This chain connects TRBV20-1 to TRBJ1-1, with D unresolved. The CDR3 spans 14 residues. The germline CDR1 and CDR2 sequences are DFQATT and SNEGSKA (reference sequence). Trimming removed 2 bases from V and 0 bases from J, with 10 bases in between. Here the CDR3 reads CSARSYDLNTEAFF. The CDR3, as DNA: TGCAGTGCTAGATCTTACGACCTGAACACTGAAGCTTTCTTT.

The CDR3: CASSKNPGTPTSYEQYF. The CDR3 DNA is TGTGCCAGCAGTAAAAACCCCGGGACGCCCACCTCCTACGAGCAGTACTTC. The V gene is TRBV6-2 or TRBV6-3, the J gene TRBJ2-7; D is tentatively TRBD1 or TRBD2 (5 bases each). V was cut by 5 bases and J by 0 bases, with 20 bases left in between. From germline, CDR1 is MNHEY and CDR2 SVGEGT. This CDR3 region has 17 residues.

The CDR3 sequence: CASSLSSGGRDSPLHF. CDR3 coding DNA: TGTGCCAGCAGTTTATCGTCAGGGGGCAGGGATTCACCCCTCCACTTT. The J gene is TRBJ1-6, the V gene TRBV27, with 8 positions matching TRBD1. This CDR3 is built from 16 residues. Germline-derived CDR1 and CDR2 are MNHEY and SMNVEV (reference sequence). The V segment lost 0 bases and the J segment 8 bases; nucleotides outside the gene matches: 6.

This clonotype was seen many times. The V call is TRBV7-2, the J call TRBJ2-5; D is unclear. The CDR3 is 14 amino acids. V was shortened by 1 base and J by 2 bases, with 8 bases between the two germline ends. Germline V CDR1 and CDR2: SGHTA, FQGNSA. The CDR3, as DNA: TGTGCCAGCAGCTTAGGTGTCAGACAAGAGACCCAGTACTTC. This codes for CASSLGVRQETQYF.

This clonotype was observed a few times. The chain employs TRBV5-1 and TRBJ1-1; D remains ambiguous. This CDR3 is 12 amino acids long. Germline-derived CDR1 and CDR2 are SGHRS and YFSETQ. Between the trimmed V and J ends, which lost 5 bases and 2 bases, there was a span of 7 bases. The CDR3 nucleotides read TGCGCCAGCAGTTCCTCAAACACTGAAGCTTTCTTT. Its translation is CASSSSNTEAFF.

Written as DNA, the CDR3 is TGTGCCAGCAGCCAAGGCAGGGGAACCTTCTACGAGCAGTACTTC. Translation gives CASSQGRGTFYEQYF. This sequence joins TRBV14 and TRBJ2-7; D is possibly TRBD1 (6 bases). There are 15 residues in the CDR3. CDR1 is SGHDN, CDR2 FVKESK, per germline. V was trimmed by 1 base and J by 3 bases, leaving 13 bases between them.

This clonotype turned up a few times. The chain joins TRBV29-1 to TRBJ2-1; possibly TRBD2 for D (5 bases). The CDR3 sequence is 13 residues long. V was pared by 6 bases and J by 7 bases, with 16 bases between. Germline V gene data show CDR1 as SQVTM and CDR2 as ANQGSEA. The CDR3 loop is CSVHCGSSNEQFF. CDR3 nucleotide sequence: TGCAGCGTCCACTGCGGGTCCTCTAATGAGCAGTTCTTC.

This chain uses TRBV29-1 with TRBJ1-3, with no clear D. CDR1 and CDR2 (germline): SQVTM, ANQGSEA. This CDR3 spans 13 amino acids. V was cut by 2 bases and J by 2 bases, with 7 bases left in between. The CDR3 is CSVENSAGNTIYF. The CDR3 DNA is TGCAGCGTTGAAAACAGCGCTGGAAACACCATATATTTT.

This clonotype was recorded a few times. V and J are TRBV28 and TRBJ1-1; perhaps TRBD1 as D (5 bases). Germline V gene sequence: CDR1 MDHEN, CDR2 SYDVKM. This CDR3 region has 16 residues. Trimming removed 6 bases at V and 1 base at J, with 18 bases between. The CDR3 loop reads CASSPHVDRSNTEAFF. CDR3 DNA sequence: TGTGCCAGCAGCCCGCACGTAGACAGATCGAACACTGAAGCTTTCTTT.

The CDR3 bases are TGTGCCAGCCGCAGGGGGACAGGAGCCTACGAGCAGTACTTC. Translated: CASRRGTGAYEQYF. The V and J genes are TRBV5-6 and TRBJ2-7; 8 bases fit TRBD1. V lost 7 bases, J lost 2 bases, and 8 bases stayed unmatched. CDR1 SGHDT and CDR2 YYEEEE come from the germline V gene. This CDR3 contains 14 residues.

This clonotype has more than one count but fewer than ten. A read error may explain this, as a much larger clone is one base away. The genes are TRBV20-1 and TRBJ2-5, with 7 bases that match TRBD2. This CDR3 is built from 14 residues. The V gene's germline CDR1 is DFQATT and CDR2 SNEGSKA (reference sequence). Trimming took 6 bases from V and 2 from J; bases not matched to a gene: 9. As DNA, the CDR3 is TGCAGTGCCCATAACGGGGAGGGTCAAGAGACCCAGTACTTC. This translates into CSAHNGEGQETQYF.

The CDR3 sequence: CAWTIRDRPWYGYTF. DNA for the CDR3: TGTGCCTGGACTATTCGGGACAGACCATGGTATGGCTACACCTTC. The chain is built from TRBV30 and TRBJ1-2; 7 bases map to TRBD1. There are 15 residues in the CDR3. The germline gives CDR1 GTSNPN, CDR2 SVGIG (reference sequence). The J segment lost 5 bases and the V segment lost 4 bases, leaving 13 bases of the junction unmatched.

This clonotype showed up just once. This sequence joins TRBV29-1 and TRBJ2-5; tentatively, D is TRBD2 (6 bases). CDR1 and CDR2 (germline): SQVTM, ANQGSEA. This CDR3 contains 12 residues. Deletions cut 3 bases from V and 5 bases from J, with 10 bases between. CDR3 protein: CSVEGGRETQYF. In DNA, the CDR3 is TGCAGCGTTGAGGGGGGACGTGAGACCCAGTACTTC. Full variable domain (remainder filled in from reference TRBV29-1 and TRBJ2-5): SAVISQKPSRDICQRGTSLTIQCQVDSQVTMMFWYRQQPGQSLTLIATANQGSEATYESGFVIDKFPISRPNLTFSTLTVSNMSPEDSSIYLCSVEGGRETQYFGPGTRLLVL.

This clonotype was recorded many times. This rearrangement joins TRBV4-2 to TRBJ2-3; a weak D match, TRBD1 (6 bases). Trimming shortened V by 0 bases and J by 5 bases, and 15 bases separated the two germline ends. The germline V gene has CDR1 LGHNA and CDR2 YNFKEQ. CDR3 size: 16 residues. CDR3: CASSQEEVLQGDTQYF. CDR3 in DNA: TGTGCCAGCAGCCAAGAGGAGGTCTTACAGGGAGATACGCAGTATTTT.

This clonotype was counted a few times. V gene TRBV10-3 combines with J gene TRBJ2-7; TRBD2 agrees at 7 bases. Trimming cost V 2 bases and J 3 bases; bases outside gene matches: 4. From germline, CDR1 is ENHRY and CDR2 SYGVKD. The CDR3 extends over 14 amino acids. The CDR3 here is CAISERGGGYEQYF. The DNA for the CDR3 is TGTGCCATCAGTGAGCGCGGGGGTGGCTACGAGCAGTACTTC.

The rearrangement joins TRBV9 to TRBJ2-1; no reliable D call. CDR3 size: 14 residues. Germline values: CDR1 SGDLS, CDR2 YYNGEE. V lost 2 bases and J 6 bases, leaving 12 bases between the germline ends. The CDR3 DNA is TGTGCCAGCAGCGTCCGGCTAGTGGCCAATGAGCAGTTCTTC. This encodes CASSVRLVANEQFF.

The rearrangement joins TRBV7-9 to TRBJ2-7; 9 bases line up with TRBD1. The J call may be faulty, since TRBJ2-5 better matches the DNA end. This CDR3 comprises 17 residues. Germline V lookup: CDR1 SEHNR, CDR2 FQNEAQ (reference sequence). In nucleotides, the CDR3 is TGTGCCAGCAGCTCAGAGACCGGGACAGGGCAAAAAGGGACCCAGTACTTC. Protein product: CASSSETGTGQKGTQYF.

This clonotype was picked up a small number of times. This sequence joins TRBV9 and TRBJ2-1; 9 bases fit TRBD1. The CDR3 spans 14 residues. The V and J ends lost 0 bases and 7 bases, in that order; junction bases with no gene match: 2. CDR1 and CDR2 from the germline V gene are SGDLS and YYNGEE. The CDR3 sequence: CASSVGGQGNEQFF. As DNA, the CDR3 is TGTGCCAGCAGCGTAGGAGGACAGGGGAATGAGCAGTTCTTC.

The gene calls are TRBV6-6 and TRBJ1-2; D remains ambiguous. CDR3 length equals 15 residues. Germline CDR1 and CDR2: MNHNY and SVGAGI (reference sequence). Trimming took off 2 bases at V and 1 base at J, with 11 bases between the two ends. The CDR3: CASSYHGWGNYGYTF. DNA for the CDR3: TGTGCCAGCAGTTACCATGGTTGGGGTAACTATGGCTACACCTTC.